This note documents a single TCR beta chain sequence. Its antigen remains unidentified. Repertoires were sampled repeatedly during chemoradiotherapy. The data derive from a study of chemoradiotherapy in HPV16-positive cancers. Regarding the study as a whole: Better recurrence-free survival went with HPV-responsive T-cell expansion in HPV16-positive patients. Functional assays defining HPV-specific T cells used only a couple of HPV16-positive patients. Candidate HPV-specific clones and E7-related TCR motifs grew in tumor during treatment.

Assay: immunoSEQ multiplex PCR; the TCRdb copy retains only in-frame clones and omits some. The table records about 10,000 clones, about 82% of them present only once. V lost 0 bases, J lost 6 bases, and 6 bases lay in between. Germline V gene data show CDR1 as SGHAT and CDR2 as FQNNGV. This CDR3 is built from 13 residues. This receptor was obtained from a human donor with HPV-associated anogenital cancer. This chain joins TRBV11-2 and TRBJ1-5; tentatively, D is TRBD1 (5 bases). Sequences were derived from blood, sampled from a patient who underwent chemoradiotherapy. Written as DNA, the CDR3 is TGTGCCAGCAGCTTAGAGGGACCTCAGCCCCAGCATTTT. Protein product: CASSLEGPQPQHF.